The rows below give T cell receptor beta chains drawn from one sample of a study of T cell changes during pregnancy in multiple sclerosis. Here immunoSEQ multiplex PCR was the method, and the copy in TCRdb shows in-frame clones only, minus some. In the table there are about 58,000 clones, about 90% of which are singletons. Source: CD4+ T cells from peripheral blood mononuclear cells, taken after pregnancy. The receptors originated from a female donor in good health, enrolled as a control in a pregnancy study. CDR3s include the opening cysteine and the closing phenylalanine or tryptophan. D genes are given only for firm matches. Size is omitted from some rows. Given values are once, few, many or a class for expanded clones.

>.|TRBV5-4|TRBJ2-1|few
TGTGCCAGCAGCTTGGAAGCAGGGTTCCACTACAATGAGCAGTTCTTC
CASSLEAGFHYNEQFF
>.|TRBV11-2|TRBJ2-4|.
TGTGCCAGCAGCCTCTCCAGGACACCCCCTTTGAACTTC
CASSLSRTPPLNF
>TRBD1|TRBV5-6|TRBJ2-6|.
TGTGCCAGCAGCTTGGTAGACAGGGTACCTCTCTCTGGGGCCAACGTCCTGACTTTC
CASSLVDRVPLSGANVLTF
>TRBD2|TRBV9|TRBJ2-4|.
TGTGCCAGCAGCGGATTAGCGGGCCCTTGGGGAAACATTCAGTACTTC
CASSGLAGPWGNIQYF
>TRBD1|TRBV5-4|TRBJ1-6|.
TGTGCCAGCAGCGGGGACAGGGGGCTGTCCTATAATTCACCCCTCCACTTT
CASSGDRGLSYNSPLHF
>TRBD2|TRBV15|TRBJ2-5|.
TGTGCCACCAGCAGTATAGCGGGGGGCGGGGAGACCCAGTACTTC
CATSSIAGGGETQYF
>.|TRBV7-3|TRBJ2-1|.
TGTGCCAGCAGCTTAACAGTGAGCTCCTACAATGAGCAGTTCTTC
CASSLTVSSYNEQFF
>.|TRBV5-1|TRBJ1-6|.
TGCGCCAGCAGCTTGGCAGGGACACATAATTCACCCCTCCACTTT
CASSLAGTHNSPLHF
>.|TRBV5-6|TRBJ1-2|.
TGTGCCAGCAGCTTGGGAGCAGGGGTCTATGGCTACACCTTC
CASSLGAGVYGYTF
>TRBD1|TRBV28|TRBJ1-3|.
TGTGCCAGCAGTTTAGGGGGGACAGCCTTCTATGATTTT
CASSLGGTAFYDF
>.|TRBV20-1|TRBJ1-2|.
TGCAGTGTAACGACAGCTTATGGCTACACCTTC
CSVTTAYGYTF
>.|TRBV19|TRBJ1-2|once
TGTGCCAGTAGTATAGGAATTCTCGGGGGCTACACCTTC
CASSIGILGGYTF
>TRBD2|TRBV7-9|TRBJ2-3|.
TGTGCCAGCAGCTTAGCGAGGACTAGCGGGGGCCACACAGATACGCAGTATTTT
CASSLARTSGGHTDTQYF
>.|TRBV15|TRBJ1-2|.
TGTGCCACCAGCAGAGATCCTCTCTTTAACTATGGCTACACCTTC
CATSRDPLFNYGYTF
>.|TRBV19|TRBJ1-1|.
TGTGCCAGTAACCCAGGGATGAACACTGAAGCTTTCTTT
CASNPGMNTEAFF
>.|TRBV6-5|TRBJ1-2|.
TGTGCCAGCAGAAGGAGTACCTATGGCTACACCTTC
CASRRSTYGYTF
>TRBD2|TRBV7-6|TRBJ2-5|.
TGTGCCAGCAGCGCCCTCCGCGGGGGGGCTGGTGAGACCCAGTACTTC
CASSALRGGAGETQYF
>.|TRBV7-6|TRBJ2-3|.
TGTGCCAGCAGCTGGGGACTTCCGTCGGATACGCAGTATTTT
CASSWGLPSDTQYF
>TRBD1|TRBV5-6|TRBJ1-2|.
TGTGCCAGCAGCTTAAGGACAGGCTTCTATGGCTACACCTTC
CASSLRTGFYGYTF
>.|TRBV29-1|TRBJ1-4|.
TGCAGCGTTGAAGATCGGGGGTCAATAGGAAAACTGTTTTTT
CSVEDRGSIGKLFF
>.|TRBV2|TRBJ1-4|.
TGTGCCAGCAGGGGAGGAGTGGAAAAACTGTTTTTT
CASRGGVEKLFF
>.|TRBV5-4|TRBJ1-2|.
TGTGCCAGCACCGAAGGACGGGCGGGTGGCTACACCTTC
CASTEGRAGGYTF
>.|TRBV19|TRBJ1-2|.
TGTGCCAGTAATATTCAGGGCTACTATGGCTACACCTTC
CASNIQGYYGYTF
>.|TRBV30|TRBJ1-1|.
TGTGCCTGGAATAACAGGGTGACTGAAGCTTTCTTT
CAWNNRVTEAFF
>.|TRBV2|TRBJ1-1|.
TGTGCCAGCACGTTAAGGGGGGGCGGTTTAACTGAAGCTTTCTTT
CASTLRGGGLTEAFF
>.|TRBV6-4|TRBJ1-1|few
TGTGCCCCACGCGGCACTGAAGCTTTCTTT
CAPRGTEAFF
>TRBD2|TRBV27|TRBJ2-2|.
TGTGCCAGCAGAGGACTAGCGGGGGTTAACGGGGAGCTGTTTTTT
CASRGLAGVNGELFF
>.|TRBV6-6|TRBJ1-2|.
TGTGCCAGCAGTTCCCCGTCCTATGGCTACACCTTC
CASSSPSYGYTF
>.|TRBV10-3|TRBJ1-3|.
TGTGCCATCAACACAGGTTCTGGAAACACCATATATTTT
CAINTGSGNTIYF
>.|TRBV7-2|TRBJ2-5|.
TGTGCCAGCAGCTTAGCGTGGCAGCAAGAGACCCAGTACTTC
CASSLAWQQETQYF
>TRBD1|TRBV13|TRBJ1-2|once
TGTGCCAGCAGCTTCTTTTGGAGAAAAGGGACAGGACTTGATGGCTACACCTTC
CASSFFWRKGTGLDGYTF
>TRBD2|TRBV5-5|TRBJ2-2|.
TGTGCCAGCAGCACCGGACTAGCGGGGGGGCCGGGAACCGGGGAGCTGTTTTTT
CASSTGLAGGPGTGELFF
>.|TRBV5-5|TRBJ1-3|.
TGTGCCAGCAGCTTGGATGCAGGTGGGCTCTCTGGAAACACCATATATTTT
CASSLDAGGLSGNTIYF
>.|TRBV5-1|TRBJ2-1|.
TGCGCCAGCAGCTTGGACACCTACAATGAGCAGTTCTTC
CASSLDTYNEQFF
>TRBD1|TRBV6-5|TRBJ2-2|once
TGTGCCAGCAGGGATTCGGGACAGGGGTCCGGGGAGCTGTTTTTT
CASRDSGQGSGELFF
>.|TRBV7-9|TRBJ2-5|.
TGTGCCAGCAGGACCGGGTCCCTGGGAGAGACCCAGTACTTC
CASRTGSLGETQYF
>.|TRBV15|TRBJ1-1|.
TGTGCCACCAGCCCGGGGAACACTGAAGCTTTCTTT
CATSPGNTEAFF
>.|TRBV9|TRBJ1-3|.
TGTGCCAGCAGCCCCCCCGGGAGCTCTGGAAACACCATATATTTT
CASSPPGSSGNTIYF
>TRBD2|TRBV9|TRBJ2-3|once
TGTGCCAGCAGCGTAGACGGGACTAGCGGGGCTGATACGCAGTATTTT
CASSVDGTSGADTQYF